These 18 T cell receptor beta chains came from one sample sequenced in a study of T-cell memory formation after mild COVID-19. TCRdb redid the calling of the 5' RACE reads with MiXCR, one entry per CDR3 protein. The sample holds about 130,000 distinct CDR3 sequences; approximately 6.2% are singletons and the top ten take over 2%. Source material: PBMCs or a T cell subset sorted from them (not recorded which). The source of these receptors is an adult woman who had mild COVID-19 (a few samples of this study predate the infection). Cell type and time point are not known.

This clonotype appeared many times. The chain recombines TRBV12-3 or TRBV12-4 with TRBJ2-7, with 9 bases lining up with TRBD1. CDR3 length: 17 residues. J lost 5 bases, V lost 6 bases, and 17 bases had no gene match. DNA of the CDR3: TGTGCCAGCAGGGGTAGGACAGGGGAGGATAGAGTGGACGAGCAGTACTTC. Translation: CASRGRTGEDRVDEQYF.

This sequence joins TRBV5-1 and TRBJ1-5; no definite D call. V was trimmed by 0 bases and J by 4 bases, leaving 5 bases between them. CDR3 length: 13 amino acids. The germline gives CDR1 SGHRS, CDR2 YFSETQ. DNA of the CDR3: TGCGCCAGCAGCTTGGAAATGAATCAGCCCCAGCATTTT. Protein sequence: CASSLEMNQPQHF.

This clonotype was counted only a few times. The chain combines TRBV6-6 with TRBJ2-7; 8 bases align to TRBD1. The CDR3 sequence is 15 residues long. In germline, CDR1 is MNHNY, CDR2 SVGAGI (reference sequence). V gave up 5 bases and J gave up 4 bases; unmatched junction bases: 10. CDR3 in DNA: TGTGCCAGCAGTAACGGCGGCAGGGGGCAATACGAGCAGTACTTC. Translated, it gives CASSNGGRGQYEQYF.

The rearrangement links TRBV11-3 to TRBJ2-5; D not certain. V lost 3 bases to trimming and J lost 1 base, with 12 bases between them. CDR1 is SGHNT, CDR2 YENEEA, per germline. The CDR3 consists of 15 residues. The CDR3 DNA reads TGTGCCAGCAGCTTGTTGCGAGGAAGCCAAGAGACCCAGTACTTC. Protein: CASSLLRGSQETQYF.

This clonotype was seen ten or more times. The chain couples TRBV12-3 or TRBV12-4 to TRBJ2-7, with D possibly TRBD1 on 7 matching bases. V lost 6 bases and J 4 bases, leaving 16 bases between the germline ends. This CDR3 comprises 14 residues. CDR3 protein: CASSFGGGGYEQYF. As DNA, the CDR3 is TGTGCCAGCAGCTTCGGAGGGGGCGGTTACGAGCAGTACTTC.

A few counts support this clonotype. This chain connects TRBV12-3 or TRBV12-4 to TRBJ1-6; the D gene is possibly TRBD1 (5 bases). Trimming removed 5 bases at V and 9 bases at J, with 20 bases between. The CDR3 is 16 residues long. The DNA for the CDR3 is TGTGCCAGCAGTCGGGGTAGGCCAGGGCCTTTTTCACCCCTCCACTTT. This sequence encodes CASSRGRPGPFSPLHF.

The J gene is TRBJ2-1, the V gene TRBV3-1, with D possibly called TRBD1 or TRBD2 (5 bases each). Germline-derived CDR1 and CDR2 are LGHDT and YNNKEL (reference sequence). V lost 4 bases, J lost 15 bases, and 19 bases lay in between. This CDR3 region has 13 residues. CDR3 nucleotides: TGTGCCAGCAGCCCGGGACCGGTCGCCCAGCGGTTCTTC. Protein: CASSPGPVAQRFF.

The CDR3 loop reads CASSYRNEQYF. The CDR3 coding sequence is TGTGCCAGCAGTTACAGGAACGAGCAGTACTTC. This sequence joins TRBV6-2 or TRBV6-3 and TRBJ2-7; no firm D call. The V end was cut by 2 bases, the J end by 5 bases, with 4 bases between. Germline V lookup: CDR1 MNHEY, CDR2 SVGEGT. The CDR3 runs 11 residues.

V usage is TRBV27 and J usage is TRBJ1-4; D might be TRBD1 (6 bases). There are 15 residues in the CDR3. The V gene's germline CDR1 is MNHEY and CDR2 SMNVEV (reference sequence). Between the trimmed V and J ends, which lost 5 bases and 5 bases, there was a span of 15 bases. The CDR3 region is CASSPRQASNEKLFF. As DNA, the CDR3 is TGTGCCAGCAGTCCTAGACAGGCTTCCAATGAAAAACTGTTTTTT. Looking up the rest from reference TRBV27 and TRBJ1-4 gives the full variable domain: EAQVTQNPRYLITVTGKKLTVTCSQNMNHEYMSWYRQDPGLGLRQIYYSMNVEVTDKGDVPEGYKVSRKEKRNFPLILESPSPNQTSLYFCASSPRQASNEKLFFGSGTQLSVL.

The CDR3 sequence is CASSFGSGGNTEAFF. CDR3 in DNA: TGCGCCAGCAGCTTTGGATCAGGGGGGAACACTGAAGCTTTCTTT. The J gene is TRBJ1-1, the V gene TRBV5-1; 7 bases are shared with TRBD1. Germline assignment: CDR1 SGHRS and CDR2 YFSETQ. The ends lost 2 bases at V and 1 base at J; junction bases unmatched: 5. The CDR3 totals 15 residues.

This clonotype was seen more than once but under ten times. The chain employs TRBV12-3 or TRBV12-4 and TRBJ1-1, with TRBD1 matching over 7 bases. This CDR3 contains 15 residues. After removal of 4 bases from V and 7 bases from J, the junction contained 12 bases not matched to a gene. CDR3 protein: CASSSPHSGGSEAFF. DNA for the CDR3: TGTGCCAGCAGTTCCCCTCACTCAGGGGGTAGTGAAGCTTTCTTT.

In its sample, this clonotype was seen a few times. The V and J genes are TRBV5-1 and TRBJ2-5; TRBD2 might be the D (7 bases). This CDR3 has 15 amino acids. Germline assignment: CDR1 SGHRS and CDR2 YFSETQ. Trimming removed 3 bases at V and 2 bases at J, with 14 bases between. The CDR3 loop is CASSSPQGGQETQYF. The CDR3 DNA follows: TGCGCCAGCAGCTCTCCACAGGGAGGGCAAGAGACCCAGTACTTC.

The CDR3 coding sequence is TGCGCCAGCAGCCCGGGACCAGCCAACAATGAGCAGTTCTTC. It yields the protein CASSPGPANNEQFF. The rearrangement links TRBV5-1 to TRBJ2-1; either TRBD1 or TRBD2 may supply D (5 bases each). The CDR3 consists of 14 residues. Trimming left V 4 bases short and J 5 bases short, with 13 bases between. CDR1 SGHRS and CDR2 YFSETQ come from the germline V gene.

The rearrangement uses TRBV19 and TRBJ1-6, with D perhaps matching TRBD1 (6 bases). V was shortened by 8 bases and J by 8 bases, with 19 bases between the two germline ends. This CDR3 spans 15 amino acids. From germline, CDR1 is LNHDA and CDR2 SQIVND (reference sequence). Here the CDR3 DNA reads TGTGCCAGTTCCAGACGGGGGCCGGTCGATTCACCCCTCCACTTT. Amino acids: CASSRRGPVDSPLHF.

This clonotype showed up many times. The V gene is TRBV7-9, the J gene TRBJ2-3; 8 nucleotides line up with TRBD2. CDR1 is SEHNR, CDR2 FQNEAQ, per germline (reference sequence). This CDR3 contains 16 residues. Trimming cost V 4 bases and J 0 bases; bases outside gene matches: 6. The CDR3 sequence is CASSSLAGHSTDTQYF. The DNA of the CDR3 is TGTGCCAGCAGCTCCTTAGCGGGACATAGCACAGATACGCAGTATTTT.

The rearrangement links TRBV29-1 to TRBJ2-7; 8 positions match TRBD2. CDR3 length: 15 residues. Germline trimming cut 2 bases from V and 3 bases from J; bases unmatched to any gene: 9. Per the germline V gene, CDR1 is SQVTM and CDR2 is ANQGSEA. The CDR3 sequence: CSVERSPGGDYEQYF. CDR3 nucleotides: TGCAGCGTTGAACGAAGTCCGGGGGGGGACTACGAGCAGTACTTC.

The sample holds a few counts of this clonotype. The chain links TRBV5-6 to TRBJ2-1; 13 bases match TRBD2. The length of the CDR3 is 16 residues. The germline gives CDR1 SGHDT, CDR2 YYEEEE. With V trimmed by 4 bases and J by 8 bases, 9 bases remained unmatched. For the CDR3, the DNA is TGTGCCAGCAGCCTGACTAGCGGGAGGTTTGTGTATGAGCAGTTCTTC. It encodes CASSLTSGRFVYEQFF.

This clonotype was seen a few times. The chain combines TRBV30 with TRBJ2-2; D unclear. CDR1 is GTSNPN and CDR2 is SVGIG in the germline V gene (reference sequence). CDR3 length equals 14 residues. V was cut by 0 bases and J by 4 bases, with 9 bases left in between. CDR3 sequence reads: CAWSVPGFTGELFF. The CDR3 nucleotides are TGTGCCTGGAGTGTACCGGGTTTCACCGGGGAGCTGTTTTTT.